These T cell receptor beta chains were read from a single sample in a study of CD8 T cells in ankylosing spondylitis. One entry per CDR3 protein results from TCRdb running MiXCR on the 5' RACE reads. The profile shows around 540,000 distinct CDR3 sequences, about 13% of them singletons. Sequenced input: blood, either unsorted or a sorted T cell fraction (not recorded which). These receptors were obtained from a male donor with ankylosing spondylitis. The CDR3 runs from the conserved cysteine through the conserved F or W. Each record gives: clone size, D gene, J gene, CDR3 length, V gene, CDR3 protein, CDR3 DNA. The D gene is left open where the match is weak. Only some rows state a clone size, as once, few, many or a class for expanded clones.

>many|NA|TRBJ1-2|15|TRBV12-3/TRBV12-4
CASSDNRADLYGYTF
TGTGCCAGCAGTGACAACCGGGCAGACCTCTATGGCTACACCTTC
>many|TRBD1|TRBJ1-2|15|TRBV12-3/TRBV12-4
CASSPKGQGAFGYTF
TGTGCCAGCAGCCCAAAGGGACAGGGGGCCTTTGGCTACACCTTC
>few|NA|TRBJ2-7|16|TRBV5-1
CASSLAGQGSIYEQYF
TGCGCCAGCAGCTTGGCCGGCCAGGGGTCTATCTACGAGCAGTACTTC
>NA|TRBD1|TRBJ2-1|13|TRBV20-1
CSASLAGGNEQFF
TGCAGTGCTAGCCTTGCAGGGGGAAATGAGCAGTTCTTC
>few|NA|TRBJ1-2|14|TRBV5-1
CASSEDGASYGYTF
TGCGCCAGCAGCGAGGATGGGGCTTCCTATGGCTACACCTTC
>few|NA|TRBJ2-2|16|TRBV9
CASSVAIDIYTGELFF
TGTGCCAGCAGCGTAGCTATTGACATTTACACCGGGGAGCTGTTTTTT
>NA|TRBD2|TRBJ2-1|17|TRBV10-3
CAINPGLAGGPRNEQLF
TGTGCCATCAACCCGGGACTAGCGGGAGGCCCTAGGAATGAGCAGCTCTTC
>NA|TRBD1|TRBJ2-1|16|TRBV11-2
CASSPRVPGGYNEQFF
TGTGCCAGCAGCCCTCGAGTGCCAGGGGGTTACAATGAGCAGTTCTTC
>NA|TRBD1|TRBJ1-2|15|TRBV29-1
CSVEVPGTANYGYTF
TGCAGCGTTGAAGTGCCCGGGACAGCTAACTATGGCTACACCTTC
>NA|NA|TRBJ2-5|15|TRBV28
CASSWVRTHPETQYF
TGTGCCAGCAGTTGGGTCAGAACCCATCCAGAGACCCAGTACTTC
>NA|TRBD2|TRBJ2-3|18|TRBV11-1
CASSSLPRASGRTDTQYF
TGTGCCAGCAGCTCTCTCCCTAGGGCTAGCGGGAGAACAGATACGCAGTATTTT
>NA|TRBD1|TRBJ1-2|15|TRBV9
CASSDYRGRNYGYTF
TGTGCCAGCAGCGACTACAGGGGGCGAAACTATGGCTACACCTTC
>NA|NA|TRBJ2-2|15|TRBV12-5
CASGLDFPNTGELFF
TGTGCTAGTGGTCTGGACTTTCCAAACACCGGGGAGCTGTTTTTT
>few|TRBD2|TRBJ2-1|18|TRBV5-1
CASSNDKGVAGGRNEQFF
TGCGCCAGCAGCAACGACAAAGGGGTAGCGGGAGGTCGGAATGAGCAGTTCTTC
>few|NA|TRBJ1-2|15|TRBV7-2
CASSPGTSRDYGYTF
TGTGCCAGCAGCCCAGGGACTTCTAGGGACTATGGCTACACCTTC
>few|NA|TRBJ1-2|13|TRBV4-2
CASSQDYAYGYTF
TGTGCCAGCAGCCAAGATTATGCCTATGGCTACACCTTC
>few|TRBD1|TRBJ1-5|16|TRBV7-9
CASSDSGTGGHQPQHF
TGTGCCAGCAGCGACTCTGGTACAGGGGGACATCAGCCCCAGCATTTT
>few|NA|TRBJ1-3|17|TRBV5-1
CASSLGNPGARGNTIYF
TGCGCCAGCAGCTTGGGTAACCCGGGGGCGCGAGGAAACACCATATATTTT
>few|NA|TRBJ1-5|14|TRBV29-1
CSVEVGGSNQPQHF
TGCAGCGTTGAAGTAGGGGGAAGCAATCAGCCCCAGCATTTT
>few|NA|TRBJ2-1|12|TRBV20-1
CSAREGFNEQFF
TGCAGTGCTAGGGAGGGATTCAATGAGCAGTTCTTC
>NA|TRBD2|TRBJ2-1|18|TRBV20-1
CSATWALGLAESYNEQFF
TGCAGTGCTACCTGGGCTCTGGGACTAGCGGAGTCCTACAATGAGCAGTTCTTC
>many|NA|TRBJ1-2|16|TRBV6-5
CASSYSQQGRENGYTF
TGTGCCAGCAGTTACTCGCAGCAGGGGCGTGAGAATGGCTACACCTTC